This T cell receptor beta chain was profiled in a study of TIL therapy for anti-PD-1-resistant metastatic lung cancer. In the study overall: Most patients had lung adenocarcinoma. Tumors carried a median about 1.5 non-synonymous mutations per megabase.

Time point described: pre-treatment sample, taken before nivolumab and TIL therapy. Tumor tissue came from excised metastases, mostly pleural nodules or supraclavicular lymph nodes. This was the immunoSEQ v3 assay. TCRdb keeps only in-frame clones here, not all; method: immunoSEQ multiplex PCR. The sample has roughly 6,000 clones, 66% seen once. CDR3 length: 15 residues. The V gene lost 3 bases and the J gene lost 1 base, with 9 bases spanning the gap. Per the germline V gene, CDR1 is SEHNR and CDR2 is FQNEAQ (reference sequence). This material consisted of tumor tissue, taken at baseline. J is TRBJ2-2 and V is TRBV7-9, with a possible D match to TRBD2 (6 bases). This receptor was taken from a person between 30 and 79 years old with non-small cell lung cancer. As DNA, the CDR3 is TGTGCCAGCAGCTTTTGGCGGGGGAACACCGGGGAGCTGTTTTTT. It yields the protein CASSFWRGNTGELFF. Drawing the rest from reference TRBV7-9 and TRBJ2-2, the complete variable domain is DTGVSQNPRHKITKRGQNVTFRCDPISEHNRLYWYRQTLGQGPEFLTYFQNEAQLEKSRLLSDRFSAERPKGSFSTLEIQRTEQGDSAMYLCASSFWRGNTGELFFGEGSRLTVL.